The rows below give T cell receptor beta chains drawn from one sample of a study of CD8 T cells in Susac syndrome. TCRdb reprocessed the immunoSEQ multiplex PCR reads with MiXCR, giving one entry per CDR3 protein. There are some 97,000 distinct CDR3 sequences in the sample; 95% occur only once, and 0.3% lies in the top ten. The source material was CD8+ T cells from PBMCs. These receptors originate from a human donor with Susac syndrome. Each CDR3 is given with its conserved first and last residue. D genes are given only for firm matches. Not all rows give a size; the values are once, few, many and, for expanded clones, a class.

V gene,clone size,D gene,J gene,CDR3 protein,CDR3 DNA
TRBV2,-,TRBD1,TRBJ2-3,CASRPTGVSTDTQYF,TGTGCCAGCAGACCGACAGGGGTTAGCACAGATACGCAGTATTTT
TRBV5-1,-,-,TRBJ2-5,CASSPSLGQETQYF,TGCGCCAGCAGCCCCAGCCTCGGCCAAGAGACCCAGTACTTC
TRBV29-1,-,-,TRBJ2-5,CSGGDSLGRETQYF,TGCAGCGGCGGGGACAGCCTGGGGAGAGAGACCCAGTACTTC
TRBV29-1,once,TRBD1,TRBJ2-1,CSVGLPGQGAFEQFF,TGCAGCGTCGGCTTACCGGGACAGGGGGCTTTTGAGCAGTTCTTC
TRBV5-1,-,TRBD2,TRBJ2-5,CASSTATSGAKTQYF,TGCGCCAGCAGCACTGCGACTAGCGGGGCAAAGACCCAGTACTTC
TRBV12-3/TRBV12-4,-,-,TRBJ2-1,CASSPGELPYNEQFF,TGTGCCAGCAGTCCTGGTGAACTACCCTACAATGAGCAGTTCTTC
TRBV14,once,-,TRBJ2-1,CASSQEWRRNEQFF,TGTGCCAGCAGCCAAGAATGGAGGAGGAATGAGCAGTTCTTC
TRBV4-2,few,-,TRBJ1-4,CASSQGSEKLFF,TGTGCCAGCAGCCAAGGTTCCGAAAAACTGTTTTTT
TRBV18,-,-,TRBJ2-7,CASSPQGISDEQYF,TGTGCCAGCTCACCACAGGGTATTTCGGACGAGCAGTACTTC
TRBV2,-,-,TRBJ2-5,CASSGEETQYF,TGTGCCAGCAGCGGCGAAGAGACCCAGTACTTC
TRBV20-1,-,-,TRBJ1-1,CSALQTNTEAFF,TGCAGTGCTCTGCAGACGAACACTGAAGCTTTCTTT
TRBV15,few,TRBD1,TRBJ1-1,CASGTVNTEAFF,TGTGCCTCCGGGACAGTGAACACTGAAGCTTTCTTT
TRBV7-2,-,-,TRBJ2-7,CASSLVLGEQYF,TGTGCCAGCAGCTTAGTCTTGGGCGAGCAGTACTTC
TRBV2,few,-,TRBJ2-1,CASRDSYNEQFF,TGTGCCAGCAGGGACAGCTACAATGAGCAGTTCTTC
TRBV29-1,-,TRBD2,TRBJ2-1,CSVSGTSGGGIHEQFF,TGCAGCGTCTCCGGGACTAGCGGGGGGGGTATTCATGAGCAGTTCTTC
TRBV29-1,-,-,TRBJ1-2,CSVVDSSYGYTF,TGCAGCGTTGTGGACAGCTCCTATGGCTACACCTTC
TRBV19,-,TRBD1,TRBJ1-2,CASSTTPGQGDYRYTF,TGTGCCAGTAGTACAACACCGGGACAGGGGGACTATCGCTACACCTTC
TRBV7-9,-,-,TRBJ2-5,CAISTGETQYF,TGTGCCATTTCTACGGGGGAGACCCAGTACTTC
TRBV29-1,-,TRBD1,TRBJ2-5,CSLSRQGPGETQYF,TGCAGCCTATCCCGACAGGGGCCCGGGGAGACCCAGTACTTC
TRBV27,-,-,TRBJ2-7,CASSFLGSDEQYF,TGTGCCAGCAGTTTCCTGGGTAGCGACGAGCAGTACTTC
TRBV29-1,-,-,TRBJ1-1,CSVEFPGETEAFF,TGCAGCGTTGAGTTTCCCGGCGAGACTGAAGCTTTCTTT
TRBV4-1,-,TRBD2,TRBJ2-1,CASSRLRSGASSYNEQFF,TGCGCCAGCAGCCGATTACGGAGCGGGGCTAGCTCCTACAATGAGCAGTTCTTC
TRBV29-1,-,-,TRBJ2-5,CSVEEGGGPYQETQYF,TGCAGCGTTGAAGAAGGGGGGGGCCCGTACCAAGAGACCCAGTACTTC
TRBV15,-,TRBD2,TRBJ2-7,CATSRLALAETYEQYF,TGTGCCACCAGCAGGTTAGCCCTAGCGGAAACCTACGAGCAGTACTTC
TRBV3-1,-,-,TRBJ2-4,CASSPPEGPNIQYF,TGTGCCAGCAGCCCGCCCGAGGGCCCAAACATTCAGTACTTC
TRBV19,-,TRBD1,TRBJ2-7,CASSRDRGSYEQYF,TGTGCCAGTAGTAGGGACAGGGGTTCCTACGAGCAGTACTTC
TRBV12-3/TRBV12-4,-,-,TRBJ2-1,CASQGFGGSYNEQFF,TGTGCCAGTCAGGGGTTTGGTGGCTCCTACAATGAGCAGTTCTTC
TRBV4-1,-,-,TRBJ1-5,CASSQEGGRSNQPQHF,TGCGCCAGCAGCCAAGAGGGGGGTCGGAGCAATCAGCCCCAGCATTTT
TRBV7-9,-,-,TRBJ2-1,CASSPQGGRNEQFF,TGTGCCAGCAGCCCACAGGGAGGGCGCAATGAGCAGTTCTTC
TRBV27,-,TRBD1,TRBJ2-7,CATRTGYEQYF,TGTGCCACCCGGACAGGGTACGAGCAGTACTTC
TRBV4-1,once,-,TRBJ1-1,CASSQSGSNTEAFF,TGCGCCAGCAGCCAATCGGGATCGAACACTGAAGCTTTCTTT
TRBV20-1,-,-,TRBJ2-4,CSAQPQLIQYF,TGCAGTGCCCAACCCCAGTTAATTCAGTACTTC
TRBV29-1,-,-,TRBJ2-7,CSVVGLRSEQYF,TGCAGCGTTGTAGGACTCCGGAGCGAGCAGTACTTC
TRBV27,-,-,TRBJ2-2,CASSYASGTGELFF,TGTGCCAGCAGTTACGCTTCGGGCACCGGGGAGCTGTTTTTT
TRBV7-9,once,TRBD1,TRBJ1-5,CASSRGQSNQPQHF,TGTGCCAGCAGCCGGGGACAGAGCAATCAGCCCCAGCATTTT
TRBV4-2,once,-,TRBJ2-6,CASSRTRANVLTF,TGTGCCAGCAGCCGAACGCGGGCCAACGTCCTGACTTTC
TRBV27,-,TRBD1,TRBJ2-5,CASSLTGGEETQYF,TGTGCCAGCAGTTTAACAGGGGGCGAGGAGACCCAGTACTTC
TRBV12-3/TRBV12-4,-,-,TRBJ2-1,CASSASGTRSYNEQFF,TGTGCCAGCAGTGCCTCCGGGACTCGCTCCTACAATGAGCAGTTCTTC
TRBV20-1,-,-,TRBJ2-7,CSARPYYEQYF,TGCAGTGCCCGCCCATACTACGAGCAGTACTTC
TRBV11-2,-,TRBD1,TRBJ2-7,CASRRAGTGDFEQYF,TGTGCCAGCAGGAGGGCCGGGACAGGGGACTTCGAGCAGTACTTC
TRBV29-1,-,-,TRBJ2-1,CSVEGPRNEQFF,TGCAGCGTTGAAGGGCCACGCAATGAGCAGTTCTTC
TRBV6-5,once,-,TRBJ2-6,CASSYSTEGSGANVLTF,TGTGCCAGCAGTTACTCGACGGAGGGCTCTGGGGCCAACGTCCTGACTTTC
TRBV12-3/TRBV12-4,-,-,TRBJ1-5,CASSPPIDLKGQPQHF,TGTGCCAGCAGTCCCCCAATCGACTTGAAGGGTCAGCCCCAGCATTTT
TRBV10-3,-,-,TRBJ2-6,CAIRTEDSGANVLTF,TGTGCCATACGGACAGAAGACTCTGGGGCCAACGTCCTGACTTTC
TRBV20-1,-,TRBD1,TRBJ2-5,CSLGDRVETQYF,TGCAGTCTGGGGGACAGGGTAGAGACCCAGTACTTC
TRBV2,-,TRBD2,TRBJ2-1,CASRRTSGVDEQFF,TGTGCCAGCAGGAGGACTAGCGGGGTCGATGAGCAGTTCTTC